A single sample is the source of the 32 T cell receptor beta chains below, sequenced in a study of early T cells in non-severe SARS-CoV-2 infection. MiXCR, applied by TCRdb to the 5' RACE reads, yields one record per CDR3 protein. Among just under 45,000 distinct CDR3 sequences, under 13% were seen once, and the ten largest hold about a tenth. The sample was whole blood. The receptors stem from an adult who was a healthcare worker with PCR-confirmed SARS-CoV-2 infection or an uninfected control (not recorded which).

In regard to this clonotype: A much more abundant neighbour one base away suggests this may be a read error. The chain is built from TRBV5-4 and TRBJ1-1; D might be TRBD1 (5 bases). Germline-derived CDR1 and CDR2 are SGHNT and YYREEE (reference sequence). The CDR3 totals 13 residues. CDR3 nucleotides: TGTGTCAGCAGCTTGGGGCTCCTCTCTGAAGCTTTCTTT. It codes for CVSSLGLLSEAFF.

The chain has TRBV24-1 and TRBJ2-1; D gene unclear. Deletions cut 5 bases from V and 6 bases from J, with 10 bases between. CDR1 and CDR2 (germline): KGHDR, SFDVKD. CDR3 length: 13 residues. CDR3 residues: CATSGARFNEQFF. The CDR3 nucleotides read TGTGCCACCAGTGGGGCTAGGTTCAATGAGCAGTTCTTC.

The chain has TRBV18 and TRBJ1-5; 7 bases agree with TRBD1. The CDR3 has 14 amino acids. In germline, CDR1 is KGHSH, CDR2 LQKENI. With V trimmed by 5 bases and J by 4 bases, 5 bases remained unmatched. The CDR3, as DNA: TGTGCCAGCTCATACGGGACAGTGAATCAGCCCCAGCATTTT. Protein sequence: CASSYGTVNQPQHF.

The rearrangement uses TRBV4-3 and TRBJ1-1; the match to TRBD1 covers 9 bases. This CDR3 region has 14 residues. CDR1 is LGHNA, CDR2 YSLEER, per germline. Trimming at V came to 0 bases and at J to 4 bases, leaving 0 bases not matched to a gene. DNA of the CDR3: TGCGCCAGCAGCCAAGAACAGGGGGCCACTGAAGCTTTCTTT. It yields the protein CASSQEQGATEAFF.

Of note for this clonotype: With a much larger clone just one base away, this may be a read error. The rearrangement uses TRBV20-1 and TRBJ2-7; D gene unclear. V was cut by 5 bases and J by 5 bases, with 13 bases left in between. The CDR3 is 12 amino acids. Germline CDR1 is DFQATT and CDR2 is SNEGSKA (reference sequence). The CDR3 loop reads CSALDAIHEQYF. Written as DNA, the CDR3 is TGCAGTGCTCTCGACGCAATCCACGAGCAGTACTTC.

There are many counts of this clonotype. In nucleotides, the CDR3 is TGTGCCACCAGTACTAACCGGGGACCCAGCTCCTACGAGCAGTACTTC. Translating gives CATSTNRGPSSYEQYF. The chain uses TRBV15 and TRBJ2-7; D possibly uses TRBD1 or TRBD2 (5 bases each). This CDR3 has 16 residues. Germline V gene lookup returns CDR1 LNHNV and CDR2 YYDKDF (reference sequence). V lost 6 bases to trimming and J lost 0 bases, with 18 bases between them.

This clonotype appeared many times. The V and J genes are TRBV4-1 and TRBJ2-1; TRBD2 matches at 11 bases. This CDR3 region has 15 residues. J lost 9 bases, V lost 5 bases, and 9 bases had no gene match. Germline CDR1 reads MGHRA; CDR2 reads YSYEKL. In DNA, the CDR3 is TGCGCCAGCAGCTTGTCCATAGCGGGGGGGGGTGAGCAGTTCTTC. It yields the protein CASSLSIAGGGEQFF.

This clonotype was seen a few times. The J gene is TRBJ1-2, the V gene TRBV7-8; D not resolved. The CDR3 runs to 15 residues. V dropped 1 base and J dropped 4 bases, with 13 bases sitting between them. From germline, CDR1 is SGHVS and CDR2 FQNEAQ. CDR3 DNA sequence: TGTGCCAGCAGCTTAGTGGCCAGCAACCCCTATGGCTACACCTTC. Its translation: CASSLVASNPYGYTF. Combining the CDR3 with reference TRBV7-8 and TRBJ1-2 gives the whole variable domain GAGVSQSPRYKVAKRGQDVALRCDPISGHVSLFWYQQALGQGPEFLTYFQNEAQLDKSGLPSDRFFAERPEGSVSTLKIQRTQQEDSAVYLCASSLVASNPYGYTFGSGTRLTVV.

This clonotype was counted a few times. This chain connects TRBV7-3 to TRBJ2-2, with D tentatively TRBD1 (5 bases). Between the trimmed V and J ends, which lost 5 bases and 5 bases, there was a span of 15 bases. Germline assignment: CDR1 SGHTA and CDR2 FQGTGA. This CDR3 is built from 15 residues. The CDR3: CASSVQGSRTGELFF. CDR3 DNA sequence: TGTGCCAGCAGCGTCCAGGGTAGTAGGACCGGGGAGCTGTTTTTT.

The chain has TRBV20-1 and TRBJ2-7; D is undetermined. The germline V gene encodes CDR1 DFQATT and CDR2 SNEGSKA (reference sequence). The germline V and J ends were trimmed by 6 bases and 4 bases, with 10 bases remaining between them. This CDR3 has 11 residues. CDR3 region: CSANQEYEQYF. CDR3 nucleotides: TGCAGTGCCAACCAAGAGTACGAGCAGTACTTC.

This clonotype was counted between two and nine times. In nucleotides, the CDR3 is TGCAGTGCCCCCTTGGGAACAGATACGCAGTATTTT. As protein: CSAPLGTDTQYF. V gene TRBV20-1 combines with J gene TRBJ2-3, with D hard to call. The CDR3 sequence is 12 residues long. V lost 6 bases and J 3 bases, leaving 10 bases between the germline ends. Per the germline V gene, CDR1 is DFQATT and CDR2 is SNEGSKA (reference sequence).

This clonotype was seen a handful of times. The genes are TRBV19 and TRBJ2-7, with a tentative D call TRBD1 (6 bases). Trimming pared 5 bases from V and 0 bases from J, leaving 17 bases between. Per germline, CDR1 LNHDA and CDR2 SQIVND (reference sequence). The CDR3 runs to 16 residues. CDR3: CASSYAGTRSSYEQYF. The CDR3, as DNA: TGTGCCAGTAGTTACGCAGGGACAAGGAGCTCCTACGAGCAGTACTTC.

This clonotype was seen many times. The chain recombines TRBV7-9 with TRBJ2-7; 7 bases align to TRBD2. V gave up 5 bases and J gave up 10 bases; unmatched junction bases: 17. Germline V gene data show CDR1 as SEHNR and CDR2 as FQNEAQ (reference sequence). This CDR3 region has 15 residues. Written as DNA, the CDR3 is TGTGCCAGCAGCCCCTGGAGGGCTAGCGGCGTTTATCAGTACTTC. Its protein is CASSPWRASGVYQYF. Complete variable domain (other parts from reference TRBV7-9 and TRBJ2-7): DTGVSQNPRHKITKRGQNVTFRCDPISEHNRLYWYRQTLGQGPEFLTYFQNEAQLEKSRLLSDRFSAERPKGSFSTLEIQRTEQGDSAMYLCASSPWRASGVYQYFGPGTRLTVT.

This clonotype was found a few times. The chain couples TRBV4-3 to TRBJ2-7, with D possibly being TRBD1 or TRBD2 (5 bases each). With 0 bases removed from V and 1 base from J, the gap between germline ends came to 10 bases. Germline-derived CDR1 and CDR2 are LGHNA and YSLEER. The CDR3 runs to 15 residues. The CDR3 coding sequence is TGCGCCAGCAGCCAAGACCCGAGGGGATCCTACGAGCAGTACTTC. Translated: CASSQDPRGSYEQYF.

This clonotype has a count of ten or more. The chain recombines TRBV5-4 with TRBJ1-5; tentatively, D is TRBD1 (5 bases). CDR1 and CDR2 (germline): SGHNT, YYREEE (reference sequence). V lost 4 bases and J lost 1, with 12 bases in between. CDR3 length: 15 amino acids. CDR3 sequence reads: CASSRGMESNQPQHF. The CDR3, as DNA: TGTGCCAGCAGCAGGGGTATGGAGAGCAATCAGCCCCAGCATTTT.

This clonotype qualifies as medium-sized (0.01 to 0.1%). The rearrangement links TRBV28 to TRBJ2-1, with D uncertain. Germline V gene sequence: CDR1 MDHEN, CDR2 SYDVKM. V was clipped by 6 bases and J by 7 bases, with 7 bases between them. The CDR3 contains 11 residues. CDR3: CASSLENEQFF. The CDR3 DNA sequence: TGTGCCAGCAGCTTAGAGAATGAGCAGTTCTTC.

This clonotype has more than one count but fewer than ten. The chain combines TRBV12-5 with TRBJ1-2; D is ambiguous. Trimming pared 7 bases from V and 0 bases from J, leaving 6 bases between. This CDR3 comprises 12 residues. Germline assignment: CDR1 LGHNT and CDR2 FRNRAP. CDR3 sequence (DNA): TGTGCTAGTGCCCAGGCTAACTATGGCTACACCTTC. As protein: CASAQANYGYTF. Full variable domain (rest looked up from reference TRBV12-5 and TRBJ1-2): DARVTQTPRHKVTEMGQEVTMRCQPILGHNTVFWYRQTMMQGLELLAYFRNRAPLDDSGMPKDRFSAEMPDATLATLKIQPSEPRDSAVYFCASAQANYGYTFGSGTRLTVV.

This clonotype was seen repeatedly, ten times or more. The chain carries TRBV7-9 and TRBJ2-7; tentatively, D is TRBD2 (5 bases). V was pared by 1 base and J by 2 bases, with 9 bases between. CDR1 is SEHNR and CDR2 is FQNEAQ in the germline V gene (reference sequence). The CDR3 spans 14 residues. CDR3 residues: CASSLGGWTYEQYF. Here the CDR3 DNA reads TGTGCCAGCAGCTTAGGAGGGTGGACCTACGAGCAGTACTTC.

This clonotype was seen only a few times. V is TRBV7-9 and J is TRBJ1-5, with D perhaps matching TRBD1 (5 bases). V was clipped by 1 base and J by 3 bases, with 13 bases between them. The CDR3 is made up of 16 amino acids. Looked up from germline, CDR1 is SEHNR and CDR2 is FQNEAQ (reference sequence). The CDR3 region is CASSLESQAFNQPQHF. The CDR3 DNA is TGTGCCAGCAGCTTAGAGTCACAGGCGTTCAATCAGCCCCAGCATTTT.

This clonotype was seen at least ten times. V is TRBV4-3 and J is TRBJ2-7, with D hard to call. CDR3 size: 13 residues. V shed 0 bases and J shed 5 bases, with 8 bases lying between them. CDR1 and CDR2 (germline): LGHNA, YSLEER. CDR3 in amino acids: CASSQDYKDEQYF. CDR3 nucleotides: TGCGCCAGCAGCCAAGATTATAAGGACGAGCAGTACTTC.

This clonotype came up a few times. The DNA of the CDR3 is TGCGCCAGCAGCCCCACCCTTGGACCGAGGTACACCATATATTTT. Translated: CASSPTLGPRYTIYF. The V and J genes are TRBV4-3 and TRBJ1-3; D call uncertain. This CDR3 has 15 amino acids. V was clipped by 4 bases and J by 8 bases, with 18 bases between them. The germline CDR1 and CDR2 sequences are LGHNA and YSLEER.

CDR3 region: CSVEEEAFF. The CDR3 region has the DNA TGCAGCGTTGAGGAGGAAGCTTTCTTT. The chain couples TRBV29-1 to TRBJ1-1; D is unclear. Trimming cost V 3 bases and J 8 bases, with 4 bases left between them. Looked up from germline, CDR1 is SQVTM and CDR2 is ANQGSEA. The CDR3 contains 9 residues.

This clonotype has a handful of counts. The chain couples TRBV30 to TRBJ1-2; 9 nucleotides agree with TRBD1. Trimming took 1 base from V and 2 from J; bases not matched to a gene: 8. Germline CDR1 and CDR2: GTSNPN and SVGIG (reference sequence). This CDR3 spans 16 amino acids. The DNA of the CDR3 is TGTGCCTGGAGTGCCAAGACAGGGGGTAGGAACTATGGCTACACCTTC. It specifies CAWSAKTGGRNYGYTF.

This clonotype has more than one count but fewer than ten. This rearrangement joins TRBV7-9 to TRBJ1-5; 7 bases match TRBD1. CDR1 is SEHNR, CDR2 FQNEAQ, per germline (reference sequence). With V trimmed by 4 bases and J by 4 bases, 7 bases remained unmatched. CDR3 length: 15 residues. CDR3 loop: CASSSTTGRNQPQHF. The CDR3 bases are TGTGCCAGCAGCTCGACGACAGGGCGTAATCAGCCCCAGCATTTT.

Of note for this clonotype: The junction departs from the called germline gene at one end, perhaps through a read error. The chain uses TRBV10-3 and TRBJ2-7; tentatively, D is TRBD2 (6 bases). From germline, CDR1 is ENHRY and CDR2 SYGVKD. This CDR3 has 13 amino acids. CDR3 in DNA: TGTGTCATCAGGACGGGGGTCTCCTACGAGCAGTACTTC. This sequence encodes CVIRTGVSYEQYF.

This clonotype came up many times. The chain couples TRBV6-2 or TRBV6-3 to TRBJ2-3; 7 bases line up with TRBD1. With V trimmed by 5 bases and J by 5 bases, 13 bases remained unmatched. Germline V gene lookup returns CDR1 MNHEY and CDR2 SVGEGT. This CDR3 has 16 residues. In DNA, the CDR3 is TGTGCCAGCAGTGGAGGAGTAGGGGGCTCGGGAGATACGCAGTATTTT. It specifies CASSGGVGGSGDTQYF.

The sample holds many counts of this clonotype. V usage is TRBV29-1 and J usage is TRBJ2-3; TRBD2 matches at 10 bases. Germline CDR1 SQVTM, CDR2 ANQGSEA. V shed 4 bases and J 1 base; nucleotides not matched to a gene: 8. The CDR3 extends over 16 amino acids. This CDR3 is CSVAPRLAGGTDTQYF. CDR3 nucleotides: TGCAGCGTTGCCCCCCGGCTAGCGGGGGGCACAGATACGCAGTATTTT.

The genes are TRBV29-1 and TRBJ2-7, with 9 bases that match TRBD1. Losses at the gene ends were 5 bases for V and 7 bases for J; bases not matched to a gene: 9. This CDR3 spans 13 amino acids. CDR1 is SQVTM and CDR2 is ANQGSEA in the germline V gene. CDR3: CSVIGDRAREQYF. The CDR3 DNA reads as TGCAGCGTTATAGGGGACAGGGCTCGGGAGCAGTACTTC.

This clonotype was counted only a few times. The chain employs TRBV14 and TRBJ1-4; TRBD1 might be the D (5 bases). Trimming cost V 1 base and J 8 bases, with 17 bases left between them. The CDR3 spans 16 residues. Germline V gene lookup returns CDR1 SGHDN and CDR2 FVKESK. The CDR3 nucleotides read TGTGCCAGCAGCCAAGTTGGCCTGACAGTTGGGGAAAAACTGTTTTTT. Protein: CASSQVGLTVGEKLFF. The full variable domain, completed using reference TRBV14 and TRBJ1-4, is EAGVTQFPSHSVIEKGQTVTLRCDPISGHDNLYWYRRVMGKEIKFLLHFVKESKQDESGMPNNRFLAERTGGTYSTLKVQPAELEDSGVYFCASSQVGLTVGEKLFFGSGTQLSVL.

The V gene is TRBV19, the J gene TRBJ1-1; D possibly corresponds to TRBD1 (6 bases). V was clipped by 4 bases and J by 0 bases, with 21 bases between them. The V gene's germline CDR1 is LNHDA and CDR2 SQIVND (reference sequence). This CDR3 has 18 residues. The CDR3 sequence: CASSSPRTGRRMNTEAFF. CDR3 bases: TGTGCCAGTAGTAGTCCCCGAACAGGGAGGCGTATGAACACTGAAGCTTTCTTT.

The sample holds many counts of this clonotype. CDR3 nucleotide sequence: TGTGCCAGCAGCCAAGGACAGGGACTACTTCGAGGAGAAAAACTGTTTTTT. Translation: CASSQGQGLLRGEKLFF. The chain recombines TRBV3-1 with TRBJ1-4; 7 bases are a match to TRBD1. Germline CDR1 and CDR2: LGHDT and YNNKEL (reference sequence). This CDR3 is built from 17 residues. The V gene end was trimmed by 1 base and the J gene end by 8 bases; junction bases not matched to a gene: 13.

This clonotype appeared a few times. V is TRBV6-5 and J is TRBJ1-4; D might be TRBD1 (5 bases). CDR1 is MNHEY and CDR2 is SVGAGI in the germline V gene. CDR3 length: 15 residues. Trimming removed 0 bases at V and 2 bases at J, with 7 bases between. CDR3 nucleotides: TGTGCCAGCAGTTACTCTGGGGCTACTAATGAAAAACTGTTTTTT. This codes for CASSYSGATNEKLFF.